This T cell receptor beta chain was sequenced for a study of TIL therapy for anti-PD-1-resistant metastatic lung cancer. Study details: Tumors carried a median about 1.6 non-synonymous mutations per megabase.

Specified time point: pre-treatment sample, taken before nivolumab and TIL therapy. The immunoSEQ assay was v3. This table comes from immunoSEQ multiplex PCR, and its TCRdb copy is limited to in-frame clones, with some not included. This table has around 16,000 clones, over 70% appearing once. This clone appeared a single time. The J segment lost 3 bases and the V segment lost 1 base, leaving 3 bases of the junction unmatched. The CDR3 extends over 14 amino acids. Germline assignment: CDR1 KGHSH and CDR2 LQKENI. J is TRBJ2-7 and V is TRBV18; 7 positions agree with TRBD1. This receptor was taken from a person aged 25 to 80 with non-small cell lung cancer. This material consisted of blood, taken at baseline. The CDR3 DNA sequence: TGTGCCAGCTCACCACGACAGGGTAGCTACGAGCAGTACTTC. Translating gives CASSPRQGSYEQYF. Supplemented by reference TRBV18 and TRBJ2-7, the full variable domain reads NAGVMQNPRHLVRRRGQEARLRCSPMKGHSHVYWYRQLPEEGLKFMVYLQKENIIDESGMPKERFSAEFPKEGPSILRIQQVVRGDSAAYFCASSPRQGSYEQYFGPGTRLTVT.